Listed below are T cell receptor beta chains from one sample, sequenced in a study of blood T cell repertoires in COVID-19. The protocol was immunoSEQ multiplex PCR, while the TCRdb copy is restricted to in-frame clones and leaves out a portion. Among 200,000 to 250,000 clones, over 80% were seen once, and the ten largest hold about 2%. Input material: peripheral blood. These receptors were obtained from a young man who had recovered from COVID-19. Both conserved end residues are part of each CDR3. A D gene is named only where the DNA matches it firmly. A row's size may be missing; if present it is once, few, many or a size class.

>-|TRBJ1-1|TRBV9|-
CASSQGVGTEAFF
TGTGCCAGCAGCCAAGGGGTAGGCACTGAAGCTTTCTTT
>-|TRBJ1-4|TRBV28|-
CASSSSASGGASEKLFF
-
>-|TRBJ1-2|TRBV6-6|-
CASSYAGGGYTF
TGTGCCAGCAGCTACGCGGGGGGTGGCTACACCTTC
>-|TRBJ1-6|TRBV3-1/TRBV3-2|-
CASSHKGYNSPLHF
TGTGCCAGCAGCCACAAGGGGTATAATTCACCCCTCCACTTT
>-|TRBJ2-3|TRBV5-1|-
CASSGRDTQYF
TGCGCCAGCAGTGGGCGTGATACGCAGTATTTT
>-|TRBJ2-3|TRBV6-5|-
CASSYGSGKGDTQYF
TGTGCCAGCAGTTACGGGTCCGGGAAGGGAGATACGCAGTATTTT
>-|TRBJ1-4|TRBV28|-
CASSSGGDEKLFF
TGTGCCAGCAGTTCGGGAGGGGATGAAAAACTGTTTTTT
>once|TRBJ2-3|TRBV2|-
CASSDQADTQYF
TGTGCCAGCAGTGACCAGGCAGATACGCAGTATTTT
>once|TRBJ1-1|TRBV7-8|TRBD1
CASTGQGSLAEAFF
TGTGCCAGCACAGGACAGGGGAGCTTGGCTGAAGCTTTCTTT
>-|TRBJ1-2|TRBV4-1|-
CASSQESASANYGYTF
TGCGCCAGCAGCCAAGAGAGCGCTTCAGCTAACTATGGCTACACCTTC
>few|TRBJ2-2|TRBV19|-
CASSIAETGELFF
TGTGCCAGTAGTATTGCGGAGACCGGGGAGCTGTTTTTT
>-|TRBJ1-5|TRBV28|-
CASSWPIPNQPQHF
TGTGCCAGCAGTTGGCCGATCCCCAATCAGCCCCAGCATTTT
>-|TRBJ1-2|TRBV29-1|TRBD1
CSVGAGGDGYTF
TGCAGCGTTGGGGCAGGGGGCGATGGCTACACCTTC
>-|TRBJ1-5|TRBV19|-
CASREYPNQPQHF
TGTGCCAGTAGGGAGTACCCCAATCAGCCCCAGCATTTT
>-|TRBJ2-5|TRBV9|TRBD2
CASSVVGTSGGSDAETQYF
TGTGCCAGCAGCGTAGTGGGGACTAGCGGGGGGAGTGATGCGGAGACCCAGTACTTC
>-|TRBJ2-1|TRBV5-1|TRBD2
CASTGLAGGDEQFF
TGCGCCAGCACGGGACTAGCGGGGGGCGATGAGCAGTTCTTC
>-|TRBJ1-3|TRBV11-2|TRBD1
CASSSTGGPGNTIYF
TGTGCCAGCAGCAGTACAGGGGGCCCTGGAAACACCATATATTTT
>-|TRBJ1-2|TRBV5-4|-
CASSLDRLNYGYTF
TGTGCCAGCAGCTTGGACAGGCTTAACTATGGCTACACCTTC
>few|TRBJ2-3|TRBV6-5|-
CASSPRGAKDTQYF
TGTGCCAGCAGTCCCCGGGGGGCGAAAGATACGCAGTATTTT
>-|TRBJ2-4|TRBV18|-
CASSPDRAKNIQYF
TGTGCCAGCTCACCCGACAGAGCCAAAAACATTCAGTACTTC
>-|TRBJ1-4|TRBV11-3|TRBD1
CASSLLSGTGGEKLFF
TGTGCCAGCAGCTTATTGTCCGGGACAGGGGGTGAAAAACTGTTTTTT
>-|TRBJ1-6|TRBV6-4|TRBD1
CAIPPRDRDTPLHF
TGTGCCATTCCGCCCAGGGACAGGGACACACCCCTCCACTTT
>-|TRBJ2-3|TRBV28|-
CASSPGGGTDTQYF
TGTGCCAGCAGTCCCGGCGGGGGCACAGATACGCAGTATTTT
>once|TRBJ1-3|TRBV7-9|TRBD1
CASSRQGSSGNTIYF
TGTGCCAGCAGCCGACAGGGGTCCTCTGGAAACACCATATATTTT
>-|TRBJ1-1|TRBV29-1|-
CSVEVHRANTEAFF
TGCAGCGTTGAAGTTCACAGAGCGAACACTGAAGCTTTCTTT
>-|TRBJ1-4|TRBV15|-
CATSRDGKTNEKLFF
TGTGCCACCAGCAGAGATGGCAAGACTAATGAAAAACTGTTTTTT
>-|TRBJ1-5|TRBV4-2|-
CASSPRVVDQPQHF
TGTGCCAGCAGCCCCCGAGTTGTGGATCAGCCCCAGCATTTT
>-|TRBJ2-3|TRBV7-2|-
CASSLPVLDTQYF
TGTGCCAGCAGCTTACCTGTATTGGATACGCAGTATTTT
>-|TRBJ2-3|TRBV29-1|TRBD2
CSVALLAGGPDTQYF
TGCAGCGTGGCCCTACTAGCGGGGGGGCCAGATACGCAGTATTTT
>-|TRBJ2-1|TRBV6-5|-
CASSLMRGGMLEQFF
TGTGCCAGCAGCCTTATGAGGGGGGGGATGCTTGAGCAGTTCTTC
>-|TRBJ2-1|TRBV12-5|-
CASGFLGGRDNEQFF
TGTGCTAGTGGTTTCTTGGGGGGTAGGGACAATGAGCAGTTCTTC
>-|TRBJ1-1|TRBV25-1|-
CASRETGRYTEAFF
TGTGCCAGCAGAGAAACAGGACGCTACACTGAAGCTTTCTTT
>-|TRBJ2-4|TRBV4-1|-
CASSQDDRTAKNIQYF
TGCGCCAGCAGCCAAGACGACAGGACGGCCAAAAACATTCAGTACTTC
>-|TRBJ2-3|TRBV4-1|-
CASSQDAVPTDTQYF
TGCGCCAGCAGCCAAGATGCGGTACCCACAGATACGCAGTATTTT
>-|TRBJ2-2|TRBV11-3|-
CASSSRGTGELFF
TGTGCCAGCAGCTCCAGGGGCACCGGGGAGCTGTTTTTT
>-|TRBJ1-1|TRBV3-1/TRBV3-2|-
CASTLNPNTEAFF
TGTGCCAGCACCTTAAATCCGAACACTGAAGCTTTCTTT